Following are 18 T cell receptor beta chains from one sample sequenced in a study of shared clonotypes between healthy human individuals. The repertoire was sequenced with immunoSEQ multiplex PCR; TCRdb's copy has only in-frame clones and lacks some. The sample records approximately 590,000 clones, around 95% being singletons. Naive CD8 populations comprised CD45RO-negative cells positively selected for CCR7, excluding terminally differentiated effector memory CD45RA+ cells. The sequencing sample was made of naive CD8+ T cells sorted from blood. These receptors originate from a woman aged 25 to 39 in good health.

This sequence joins TRBV30 and TRBJ1-6, with a weak D call TRBD1 (5 bases). V was clipped by 2 bases and J by 10 bases, with 18 bases between them. Per germline, CDR1 GTSNPN and CDR2 SVGIG (reference sequence). This CDR3 is 15 amino acids long. CDR3 loop: CAWSPYDRGWSPLHF. CDR3 nucleotide sequence: TGTGCCTGGAGTCCCTATGATCGGGGGTGGTCACCCCTCCACTTT.

This sequence joins TRBV5-1 and TRBJ2-7; maybe TRBD2 (7 bases). The CDR3 contains 14 residues. The V and J ends lost 0 bases and 2 bases respectively, with 9 bases between them. Germline lookup yields CDR1 SGHRS and CDR2 YFSETQ. The CDR3 protein is CASSLEGGAYEQYF. CDR3 bases: TGCGCCAGCAGCTTGGAAGGGGGGGCCTACGAGCAGTACTTC.

The gene calls are TRBV27 and TRBJ1-1; 7 nucleotides align to TRBD1. The V gene end was trimmed by 3 bases and the J gene end by 5 bases; junction bases not matched to a gene: 3. The CDR3 is 13 residues long. CDR1 and CDR2 from the germline V gene are MNHEY and SMNVEV (reference sequence). The CDR3 loop reads CASSFGQATEAFF. Written as DNA, the CDR3 is TGTGCCAGCAGTTTCGGACAGGCAACTGAAGCTTTCTTT.

The V call is TRBV27, the J call TRBJ2-7; the match to TRBD1 covers 11 bases. Germline values: CDR1 MNHEY, CDR2 SMNVEV (reference sequence). The CDR3 length is 15 residues. The V and J ends lost 2 bases and 3 bases, in that order; junction bases with no gene match: 3. The CDR3 region is CASSLVGTGGYEQYF. CDR3 DNA sequence: TGTGCCAGCAGTTTAGTAGGGACAGGGGGCTACGAGCAGTACTTC.

The chain employs TRBV19 and TRBJ1-1; D is perhaps TRBD1 (5 bases). The CDR3 is made up of 13 amino acids. The V and J ends lost 7 bases and 0 bases respectively, with 9 bases between them. Germline V gene data show CDR1 as LNHDA and CDR2 as SQIVND (reference sequence). The CDR3 coding sequence is TGTGCCAGTATATCAGGGTTGAACACTGAAGCTTTCTTT. It encodes CASISGLNTEAFF. Filled out from reference TRBV19 and TRBJ1-1, the complete variable domain reads DGGITQSPKYLFRKEGQNVTLSCEQNLNHDAMYWYRQDPGQGLRLIYYSQIVNDFQKGDIAEGYSVSREKKESFPLTVTSAQKNPTAFYLCASISGLNTEAFFGQGTRLTVV.

Points on this clone: Other DNA sequences in the same sample also yield this CDR3. V and J are TRBV27 and TRBJ2-7, with a weak D call TRBD1 (5 bases). The germline CDR1 and CDR2 sequences are MNHEY and SMNVEV (reference sequence). V lost 3 bases, J lost 2 bases, and 8 bases lay in between. This CDR3 has 13 residues. The CDR3 loop reads CASSLGQTYEQYF. CDR3 in DNA: TGTGCCAGCAGTTTGGGGCAGACCTACGAGCAGTACTTC.

The V call is TRBV7-8, the J call TRBJ1-5, with D uncertain. The CDR3 totals 12 residues. The V end lost 5 bases, the J end lost 7 bases, and 9 bases lay between the germline ends. Germline V gene sequence: CDR1 SGHVS, CDR2 FQNEAQ. The CDR3, as DNA: TGTGCCAGCAGCCTAACTGAACAGCCCCAGCATTTT. Its protein product is CASSLTEQPQHF.

The rearrangement uses TRBV9 and TRBJ2-7, with D perhaps matching TRBD1 (6 bases). Germline V lookup: CDR1 SGDLS, CDR2 YYNGEE. This CDR3 spans 15 amino acids. V lost 0 bases, J lost 4 bases, and 14 bases lay in between. Written as DNA, the CDR3 is TGTGCCAGCAGCGTAGCTTCGGGACACACTTACGAGCAGTACTTC. Translation gives CASSVASGHTYEQYF.

This chain uses TRBV27 with TRBJ2-5; 10 bases align to TRBD1. The CDR3 runs 15 residues. J was trimmed by 4 bases and V by 5 bases; bases with no gene match: 7. CDR1 is MNHEY and CDR2 is SMNVEV in the germline V gene (reference sequence). DNA for the CDR3: TGTGCCAGCAGTCCGGGACAGGGGAGGGTAGAGACCCAGTACTTC. Encoded protein: CASSPGQGRVETQYF.

A remark on this clone: Additional DNA sequences in this sample encode the identical CDR3. The chain recombines TRBV28 with TRBJ2-1; 7 nucleotides agree with TRBD2. From germline, CDR1 is MDHEN and CDR2 SYDVKM. The CDR3 contains 14 residues. J lost 2 bases, V lost 6 bases, and 4 bases had no gene match. The CDR3 sequence is CASSPAGAYNEQFF. CDR3 in DNA: TGTGCCAGCAGCCCCGCGGGGGCCTACAATGAGCAGTTCTTC.

This rearrangement joins TRBV27 to TRBJ2-1; D remains ambiguous. Trimming pared 5 bases from V and 2 bases from J, leaving 10 bases between. This CDR3 comprises 14 residues. Germline values: CDR1 MNHEY, CDR2 SMNVEV (reference sequence). Here the CDR3 reads CASSPFRAYNEQFF. The CDR3 coding sequence is TGTGCCAGCAGTCCGTTCAGAGCCTACAATGAGCAGTTCTTC.

The V and J genes are TRBV4-1 and TRBJ1-1; D possibly corresponds to TRBD1 (6 bases). CDR3 size: 16 residues. V lost 1 base, J lost 2 bases, and 14 bases lay in between. Germline values: CDR1 MGHRA, CDR2 YSYEKL. The CDR3 spells CASSQGWDNQNTEAFF. CDR3 DNA sequence: TGCGCCAGCAGCCAAGGATGGGACAACCAAAACACTGAAGCTTTCTTT.

The chain employs TRBV19 and TRBJ2-1; D might be TRBD1 (6 bases). Trimming left V 5 bases short and J 3 bases short, with 11 bases between. This CDR3 contains 14 residues. The germline gives CDR1 LNHDA, CDR2 SQIVND (reference sequence). As DNA, the CDR3 is TGTGCCAGTAGTTCGGACAGCTACTACAATGAGCAGTTCTTC. Translated: CASSSDSYYNEQFF.

This clone appeared once. The chain combines TRBV11-2 with TRBJ2-7; 11 bases are a match to TRBD2. The J segment lost 3 bases and the V segment lost 3 bases, leaving 10 bases of the junction unmatched. The CDR3 sequence is 17 residues long. Germline V gives CDR1 SGHAT, CDR2 FQNNGV. The CDR3 DNA reads TGTGCCAGCAGCTTGGGGGAACTAGCGGGAGCATTCTACGAGCAGTACTTC. Translating gives CASSLGELAGAFYEQYF. The whole variable domain, filled in from reference TRBV11-2 and TRBJ2-7, reads EAGVAQSPRYKIIEKRQSVAFWCNPISGHATLYWYQQILGQGPKLLIQFQNNGVVDDSQLPKDRFSAERLKGVDSTLKIQPAKLEDSAVYLCASSLGELAGAFYEQYFGPGTRLTVT.

V is TRBV10-3 and J is TRBJ1-1, with D tentatively TRBD1 (6 bases). The CDR3 has 14 residues. Germline loops: CDR1 ENHRY, CDR2 SYGVKD. V was cut by 3 bases and J by 2 bases, with 10 bases left in between. The CDR3 sequence is CAISDWDTNTEAFF. The DNA for the CDR3 is TGTGCCATCAGTGACTGGGACACAAACACTGAAGCTTTCTTT.

The J gene is TRBJ2-7, the V gene TRBV7-8; D is ambiguous. V lost 1 base and J 6 bases, leaving 4 bases between the germline ends. There are 11 residues in the CDR3. Germline CDR1 and CDR2: SGHVS and FQNEAQ. CDR3 coding DNA: TGTGCCAGCAGCTTAGATGGCGAGCAGTACTTC. It is translated as CASSLDGEQYF.

This clone was seen a single time. J is TRBJ2-5 and V is TRBV4-1; 9 positions agree with TRBD2. The J call is doubtful: the DNA matches TRBJ2-7 better. Germline CDR1 is MGHRA and CDR2 is YSYEKL. The CDR3 is 14 amino acids. The CDR3 nucleotides read TGCGCCAGCAGCCCTCTAGCGGGATGGTCCGAGCAGTACTTC. This translates into CASSPLAGWSEQYF.

J is TRBJ2-5 and V is TRBV2; D is possibly TRBD1 (5 bases). Germline-derived CDR1 and CDR2 are SNHLY and FYNNEI. Trimming took 4 bases from V and 1 from J, leaving 19 bases between them. CDR3 length: 17 residues. CDR3 sequence (DNA): TGTGCCAGCAGTGGATCGTCCAGGGAAAAGATCCAAGAGACCCAGTACTTC. Its protein product is CASSGSSREKIQETQYF.